The clone carrying this TCR beta chain came up many times. Its antigen is not identified. Library preparation (for TCRbeta) was performed with unique molecular identifiers. TCRdb re-called the PCR reads with MiXCR, one entry per CDR3 protein. This table has 350,000 to 500,000 distinct CDR3 sequences, approximately 42% appearing once. Germline lookup yields CDR1 SGHRS and CDR2 YFSETQ. This CDR3 has 17 residues. V was cut by 6 bases and J by 0 bases, with 19 bases left in between. This entry belongs to a study of T-cell reconstitution after alpha-beta-depleted transplantation in children. Findings of the study overall: Several patients had high TCRbeta diversity at day 60; it came from surviving recipient T cells and thymic progenitors.

This sample comprised PBMCs, obtained before TCRalphabeta/CD19-depleted stem cell transplant. The chain has TRBV5-1 and TRBJ2-1; TRBD2 is a possible D gene (6 bases). The sequence was obtained from a girl aged 2 to 10 with aplastic anemia, due to receive a stem cell transplant. The CDR3 DNA sequence: TGCGCCAGCAAGGAGGGGATGGAGGTGAGCTCCTACAATGAGCAGTTCTTC. As protein: CASKEGMEVSSYNEQFF.